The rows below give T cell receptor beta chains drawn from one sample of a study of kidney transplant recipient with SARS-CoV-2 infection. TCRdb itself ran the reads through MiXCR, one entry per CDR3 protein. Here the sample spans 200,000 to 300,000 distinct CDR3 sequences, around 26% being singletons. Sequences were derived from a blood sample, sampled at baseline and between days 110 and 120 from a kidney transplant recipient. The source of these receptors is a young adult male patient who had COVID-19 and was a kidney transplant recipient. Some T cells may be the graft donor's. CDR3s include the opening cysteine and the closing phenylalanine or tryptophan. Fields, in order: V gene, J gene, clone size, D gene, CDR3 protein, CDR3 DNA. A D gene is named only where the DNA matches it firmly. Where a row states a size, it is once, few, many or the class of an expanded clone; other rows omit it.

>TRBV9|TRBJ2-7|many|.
CASSVDGGEQYF
TGTGCCAGCAGCGTAGACGGGGGCGAGCAGTACTTC
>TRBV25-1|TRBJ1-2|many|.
CASSCFAELGKTYGYTF
TGTGCCAGCAGTTGCTTTGCAGAACTGGGAAAGACCTATGGCTACACCTTC
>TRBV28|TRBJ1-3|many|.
CASSLGGGIVSGNTIYF
TGTGCCAGCAGTTTAGGCGGGGGGATAGTTTCTGGAAACACCATATATTTT
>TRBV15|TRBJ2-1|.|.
CATSRRTGYNEQFF
TGTGCCACCAGCAGACGGACTGGCTACAATGAGCAGTTCTTC
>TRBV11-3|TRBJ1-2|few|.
CASSTFHDLGKTYGYTF
TGTGCCAGCAGCACTTTCCACGATCTCGGAAAGACCTATGGCTACACCTTC
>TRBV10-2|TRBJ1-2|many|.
CASSSMLTSRKTYGYTF
TGCGCCAGCAGTTCCATGCTCACTTCTAGAAAGACCTATGGCTACACCTTC
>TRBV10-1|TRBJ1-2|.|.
CASSDAARSRKTDGYTF
TGCGCCAGCAGTGACGCTGCAAGATCGCGAAAGACCGATGGCTACACCTTC
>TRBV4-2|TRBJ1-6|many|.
CASSQGAENSPLHF
TGTGCCAGCAGCCAAGGGGCGGAAAATTCACCCCTCCACTTT
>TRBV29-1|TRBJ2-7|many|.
CSVEVAGIIYEQYF
TGCAGCGTTGAAGTGGCAGGGATCATCTACGAGCAGTACTTC
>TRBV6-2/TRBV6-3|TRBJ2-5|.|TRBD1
CASNSAGTALQETQYF
TGTGCCAGCAATTCGGCCGGGACAGCGTTGCAAGAGACCCAGTACTTC
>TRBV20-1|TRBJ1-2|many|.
CSARFGGSIYGYTF
TGCAGTGCTAGATTCGGGGGATCGATCTATGGCTACACCTTC
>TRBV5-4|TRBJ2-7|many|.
CASSLREAEQYF
TGTGCCAGCAGCTTGAGGGAGGCCGAGCAGTACTTC
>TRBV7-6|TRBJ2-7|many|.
CASSPNDPSPYEQYF
TGTGCCAGCAGCCCAAACGACCCCAGCCCCTACGAGCAGTACTTC
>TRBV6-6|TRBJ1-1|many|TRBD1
CASSYQGAAEAFF
TGTGCCAGCAGTTACCAGGGGGCGGCTGAAGCTTTCTTT
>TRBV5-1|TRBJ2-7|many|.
CASSLAVGAEQYF
TGCGCCAGCAGCTTGGCCGTGGGTGCCGAGCAGTACTTC
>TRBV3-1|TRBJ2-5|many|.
CASSFLVPISFSETQYF
TGTGCCAGCAGCTTTTTGGTTCCCATTTCTTTCTCTGAGACCCAGTACTTC
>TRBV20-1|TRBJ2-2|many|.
CSARQGWANTGELFF
TGCAGTGCTAGACAGGGGTGGGCGAACACCGGGGAGCTGTTTTTT
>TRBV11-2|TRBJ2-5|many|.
CASSVTQETQYF
TGTGCCAGCAGCGTAACCCAAGAGACCCAGTACTTC
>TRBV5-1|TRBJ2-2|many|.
CASSLDTGLNTGELFF
TGCGCCAGCAGCTTGGACACAGGGCTAAACACCGGGGAGCTGTTTTTT
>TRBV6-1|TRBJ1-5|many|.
CASSEQALNSNQPQHF
TGTGCCAGCAGTGAACAGGCATTGAATAGCAATCAGCCCCAGCATTTT
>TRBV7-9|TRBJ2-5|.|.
CASSSNGETQYF
TGTGCCAGCAGTTCGAACGGAGAGACCCAGTACTTC
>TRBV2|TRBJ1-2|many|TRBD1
CASRGDRNYGYTF
TGTGCCAGCAGGGGGGACAGAAACTATGGCTACACCTTC
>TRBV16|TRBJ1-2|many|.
CASSPQLVVRKTYGYTF
TGTGCCAGCAGCCCTCAGTTGGTCGTTAGAAAGACCTATGGCTACACCTTC
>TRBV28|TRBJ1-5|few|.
CASRVGNQPQHF
TGTGCCAGCAGGGTGGGTAATCAGCCCCAGCATTTT
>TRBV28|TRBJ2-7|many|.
CASSSNLPGGEQYF
TGTGCCAGCAGTTCAAACTTACCCGGTGGGGAGCAGTACTTC
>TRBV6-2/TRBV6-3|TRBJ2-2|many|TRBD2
CATRRAGVPTTGELFF
TGTGCCACCCGACGGGCGGGAGTGCCGACCACCGGGGAGCTGTTTTTT
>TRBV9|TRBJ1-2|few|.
CASSGSRADLNYGYTF
TGTGCCAGCAGCGGCTCGAGGGCGGACCTTAACTATGGCTACACCTTC
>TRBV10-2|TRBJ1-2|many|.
CASSARYTSRKTYGYTF
TGCGCCAGCAGTGCTCGCTACACTTCTAGAAAGACCTATGGCTACACCTTC